These T cell receptor beta chains were read from a single sample in a study of molecular identifiers for immune sequencing clone quantification. In TCRdb, the PCR reads were re-called with MiXCR into one record per CDR3 protein. Found here are 300,000 to 400,000 distinct CDR3 sequences, roughly 24% of them singletons; the top ten hold roughly 0.7%. Material: naive CD8+ T cells from blood, with Jurkat cell RNA spiked in. The receptor source for this set is a human donor in good health. Some libraries in this study had Jurkat cell RNA spiked in. Both conserved end residues are part of each CDR3. A D gene is named only where the DNA matches it firmly. Size is omitted from some rows. Given values are once, few, many or a class for expanded clones.

CDR3 length,V gene,J gene,clone size,D gene,CDR3 protein,CDR3 DNA
16,TRBV2,TRBJ2-5,few,.,CASFRSPGQTQETQYF,TGTGCCAGCTTCCGTAGTCCTGGACAGACTCAAGAGACCCAGTACTTC
16,TRBV6-6,TRBJ2-7,few,.,CASSYSPTEGRYEQYF,TGTGCCAGCAGTTACTCGCCGACAGAAGGACGCTACGAGCAGTACTTC
13,TRBV7-9,TRBJ2-3,many,.,CASTPVGVDTQYF,TGTGCCAGCACCCCAGTCGGGGTTGATACGCAGTATTTT
14,TRBV12-3/TRBV12-4,TRBJ2-5,few,.,CASSLTATSRPQYF,TGTGCCAGCAGTCTCACCGCTACGTCCCGACCCCAGTACTTC
16,TRBV6-5,TRBJ2-3,.,.,CASSYRLARSTDTQYF,TGTGCCAGCAGTTACCGGCTAGCGAGAAGCACAGATACGCAGTATTTT
15,TRBV27,TRBJ2-7,many,TRBD2,CASSLAGGPSYEQYF,TGTGCCAGCAGTTTAGCGGGGGGCCCCTCCTACGAGCAGTACTTC
13,TRBV7-9,TRBJ2-7,.,.,CAGSLGQASEQYF,TGTGCCGGCAGCCTCGGTCAGGCCTCCGAGCAGTACTTC
15,TRBV20-1,TRBJ2-5,many,TRBD1,CSASPSTGVQETQYF,TGCAGTGCTAGTCCCTCAACAGGGGTCCAAGAGACCCAGTACTTC
17,TRBV27,TRBJ2-1,few,.,CASSARRALLPSDEQFF,TGTGCCAGCTCCGCCCGGCGGGCCCTACTTCCCAGCGATGAGCAGTTCTTC
13,TRBV29-1,TRBJ2-5,many,.,CSVVASEQETQYF,TGCAGCGTTGTGGCTAGCGAGCAAGAGACCCAGTACTTC
17,TRBV28,TRBJ1-5,few,.,CASSPTQPAGSNQPQHF,TGTGCCAGCAGTCCGACTCAACCTGCAGGTAGCAATCAGCCCCAGCATTTT
15,TRBV5-1,TRBJ2-4,many,.,CASSLSALRADIQYF,TGCGCCAGCAGCTTAAGTGCCCTCCGCGCCGACATTCAGTACTTC
18,TRBV12-3/TRBV12-4,TRBJ1-5,.,TRBD1,CASSTHASGGMGNQPQHF,TGTGCCAGCAGTACGCACGCCTCAGGGGGCATGGGCAATCAGCCCCAGCATTTT
13,TRBV13,TRBJ1-6,.,.,CASSLGLGSPLHF,TGTGCCAGCAGCTTAGGGCTGGGGTCACCCCTCCACTTT
16,TRBV28,TRBJ1-5,many,TRBD1,CASSPGTGYGNQPQHF,TGTGCCAGCAGCCCCGGGACAGGGTACGGCAATCAGCCCCAGCATTTT
15,TRBV24-1,TRBJ1-1,many,.,CATSSSDSTTAEAFF,TGTGCCACCAGTTCATCGGACAGTACCACAGCTGAAGCTTTCTTT
10,TRBV29-1,TRBJ2-1,many,.,CSVTSPAEFF,TGCAGCGTTACTAGCCCCGCGGAGTTCTTC
14,TRBV4-1,TRBJ2-7,many,.,CASSQVMQGHEQYF,TGCGCCAGCAGCCAGGTTATGCAGGGACACGAGCAGTACTTC
16,TRBV6-1,TRBJ2-7,few,.,CASSGLSAGKSYEQYF,TGTGCCAGCAGTGGCCTCTCGGCGGGGAAGTCCTACGAGCAGTACTTC
11,TRBV20-1,TRBJ2-7,few,.,CSASHSYEQYF,TGCAGTGCCAGTCACTCCTACGAGCAGTACTTC
15,TRBV9,TRBJ2-5,many,.,CASSPHGEYQETQYF,TGTGCCAGCAGCCCTCACGGGGAGTACCAAGAGACCCAGTACTTC
17,TRBV4-1,TRBJ2-5,.,TRBD2,CVSSQGLAGGPEETQYF,TGCGTCAGCAGCCAAGGACTAGCGGGAGGGCCGGAAGAGACCCAGTACTTC
13,TRBV6-6,TRBJ2-7,many,.,CASSWLGVDEQYF,TGTGCCAGCAGTTGGCTGGGTGTAGACGAGCAGTACTTC
14,TRBV7-6,TRBJ2-5,.,.,CASSLVAIIETQYF,TGTGCCAGCAGCTTGGTGGCTATTATAGAGACCCAGTACTTC
13,TRBV29-1,TRBJ2-7,.,.,CSVLSRDTYEQYF,TGCAGCGTTCTTTCCCGGGACACCTACGAGCAGTACTTC
14,TRBV24-1,TRBJ2-4,few,.,CATSDAGTKNIQYF,TGTGCCACCAGTGATGCCGGGACCAAAAACATTCAGTACTTC
15,TRBV5-6,TRBJ2-6,many,TRBD1,CASNYRGAGANVLTF,TGTGCCAGCAACTACAGGGGTGCTGGGGCCAACGTCCTGACTTTC
14,TRBV5-1,TRBJ1-4,many,.,CASSSGRNNEKLFF,TGCGCCAGCAGCTCAGGCAGGAATAATGAAAAACTGTTTTTT
16,TRBV2,TRBJ2-7,.,TRBD2,CASRAVISGSAHEQYF,TGTGCCAGCAGGGCCGTAATTAGCGGGAGTGCCCACGAGCAGTACTTC
13,TRBV12-3/TRBV12-4,TRBJ2-2,few,.,CASSLGRGGELFF,TGTGCCAGCAGTTTGGGGCGGGGCGGGGAGCTGTTTTTT
14,TRBV7-9,TRBJ1-5,.,.,CARSALAGNQPQQF,TGTGCCCGCAGCGCCTTAGCCGGCAATCAGCCCCAGCAGTTT
17,TRBV9,TRBJ2-2,.,.,CASSVGSGVLYTGELFF,TGTGCCAGCAGCGTAGGGAGTGGGGTACTATACACCGGGGAGCTGTTTTTT
14,TRBV19,TRBJ2-7,once,.,CASSIVDTAYEQYF,TGTGCCAGTAGTATAGTGGACACCGCCTACGAGCAGTACTTC
17,TRBV7-9,TRBJ1-2,few,TRBD1,CASSLWTGEQRIYGYTF,TGTGCCAGCAGTCTATGGACAGGGGAACAACGAATCTATGGCTACACCTTC
13,TRBV3-1,TRBJ1-1,.,.,CASSPTGANEAFF,TGTGCCAGCAGCCCAACGGGGGCTAATGAAGCTTTCTTT
13,TRBV19,TRBJ1-2,many,.,CASSIESNYGYTF,TGTGCCAGTAGTATAGAGTCTAACTATGGCTACACCTTC
17,TRBV19,TRBJ1-1,many,.,CASSIHHDQKMNTEAFF,TGTGCCAGTAGTATTCACCACGACCAGAAAATGAACACTGAAGCTTTCTTT
16,TRBV11-2,TRBJ2-7,.,TRBD2,CASSPGRASGLYKQYF,TGTGCCAGCAGCCCCGGCCGGGCTAGCGGTCTGTACAAGCAGTACTTC
14,TRBV20-1,TRBJ2-7,many,TRBD2,CSARDSTSGYEQYF,TGCAGTGCTAGAGATAGCACTAGCGGGTACGAGCAGTACTTC
14,TRBV7-6,TRBJ2-3,many,.,CASSLAERLDTQYF,TGTGCCAGCAGCTTAGCGGAGCGGCTAGATACGCAGTATTTT
15,TRBV5-1,TRBJ2-1,many,.,CASTLSQGSYNEQFF,TGCGCCAGCACCCTGTCCCAGGGTTCTTACAATGAGCAGTTCTTC
16,TRBV7-2,TRBJ2-7,.,.,CASSLGPWWADYEQYF,TGTGCCAGCAGCTTAGGGCCCTGGTGGGCAGACTACGAGCAGTACTTC